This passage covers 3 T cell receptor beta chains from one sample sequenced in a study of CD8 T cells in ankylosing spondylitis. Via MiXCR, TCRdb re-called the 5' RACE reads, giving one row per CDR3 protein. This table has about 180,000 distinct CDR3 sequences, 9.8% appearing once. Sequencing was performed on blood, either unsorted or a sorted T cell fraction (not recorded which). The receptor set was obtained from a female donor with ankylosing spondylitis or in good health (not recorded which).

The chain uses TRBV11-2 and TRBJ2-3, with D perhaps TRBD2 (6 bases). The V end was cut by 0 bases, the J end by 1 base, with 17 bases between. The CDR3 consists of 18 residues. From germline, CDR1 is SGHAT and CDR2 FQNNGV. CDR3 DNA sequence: TGTGCCAGCAGCTTAGATCTTCCGCGGGGCCGAGGCACAGATACGCAGTATTTT. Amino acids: CASSLDLPRGRGTDTQYF. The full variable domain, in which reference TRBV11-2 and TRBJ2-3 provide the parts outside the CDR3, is EAGVAQSPRYKIIEKRQSVAFWCNPISGHATLYWYQQILGQGPKLLIQFQNNGVVDDSQLPKDRFSAERLKGVDSTLKIQPAKLEDSAVYLCASSLDLPRGRGTDTQYFGPGTRLTVL.

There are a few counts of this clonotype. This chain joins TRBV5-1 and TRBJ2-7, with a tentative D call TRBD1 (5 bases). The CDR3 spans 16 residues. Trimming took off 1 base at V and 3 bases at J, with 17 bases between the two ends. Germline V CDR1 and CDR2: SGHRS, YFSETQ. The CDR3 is CASSLPREGAVYEQYF. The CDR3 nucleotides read TGCGCCAGCAGCTTGCCAAGGGAAGGGGCAGTCTACGAGCAGTACTTC.

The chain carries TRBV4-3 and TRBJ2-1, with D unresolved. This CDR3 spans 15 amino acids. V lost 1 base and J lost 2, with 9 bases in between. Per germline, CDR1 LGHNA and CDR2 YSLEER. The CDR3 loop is CASSQGGIAYNEQFF. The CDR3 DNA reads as TGCGCCAGCAGCCAAGGGGGTATTGCCTACAATGAGCAGTTCTTC.